The T cell receptor beta chain described here comes from a study of control samples from healthy donors and cancer patients. TCRdb's copy holds only in-frame clones and misses some; the assay was immunoSEQ multiplex PCR. The sample includes some 100,000 clones, roughly 91% seen only once; the top ten take 7.8%. V gave up 3 bases and J gave up 0 bases, with 6 bases separating them. Per germline, CDR1 WNHNN and CDR2 SYGVQD (reference sequence). The CDR3 is made up of 14 amino acids. Sample: blood. The receptor's source is a man aged 30 to 39 in good health. The chain carries TRBV10-1 and TRBJ2-1; either TRBD1 or TRBD2 may fit D (5 bases each). The chain's CDR3 is CASSDGGSYNEQFF. The CDR3 nucleotides read TGCGCCAGCAGTGATGGGGGCTCCTACAATGAGCAGTTCTTC.